This T cell receptor beta chain comes out of a study of neurological immune-mediated disorders. cDNA was made by 5'RACE with 10-nucleotide random UMIs. Every sequencing run drew on 15-18 subjects and yielded over 200 million TCR-beta sequences. TCRdb reprocessed the 5' RACE reads with MiXCR, giving one entry per CDR3 protein. The sample lists some 14,000 distinct CDR3 sequences, roughly 6.9% seen once, with roughly 25% in the top ten. The length of the CDR3 is 14 residues. V gave up 2 bases and J gave up 6 bases, with 13 bases separating them. CDR1 SGHAT and CDR2 FQNNGV come from the germline V gene. For sorted libraries, the input was approximately 1 million CD4+ or CD8+ T cells. This clonotype has ten or more counts.

The material sequenced was CD8+ T cells from blood. The chain carries TRBV11-2 and TRBJ1-2; D gene uncertain. The TCR sequence derives from a woman between 35 and 50 years old in good health. CDR3 amino acids: CASSLTAVRDGYTF. The CDR3 DNA is TGTGCCAGCAGCTTAACGGCGGTCCGGGATGGCTACACCTTC.